This T cell receptor (beta chain) originates from a study of blood T cell repertoires in COVID-19. Study context: In each case, the material was cDNA or gDNA derived from T cells, B-cell-depleted T cells, or PBMCs.

This CDR3 has 16 amino acids. In the original workflow: Estimation of nucleated cell counts relied on the amplification of reference gene primers. TCRdb's copy holds only in-frame clones and misses some; the assay was immunoSEQ multiplex PCR. The V and J calls and the clone size are those of that table, but D and trimming were determined from the DNA. The table has fewer than 25,000 clones, roughly 88% seen once; the top ten hold over 8.5%. This rearrangement joins TRBV21-1 to TRBJ2-7; TRBD1, as called in the table, went unchecked against the DNA. TRBV21-1 is a pseudogene. The sequence was collected from a human donor in a cohort sampled during active COVID-19. The donor label of this sample is uncertain. The sample was peripheral blood. CDR3 protein: CASSKEGTGASYEQYF. CDR3 nucleotide sequence: TGTGCCAGCAGCAAAGAGGGGACAGGGGCCTCCTACGAGCAGTACTTC.